This T cell receptor (beta chain) came from a study of blood T cells in healthy people across ages. The second PCR ran about 7 to 12 cycles with a sample-barcoded 5' primer and J-beta primers. TCRdb passed the 5' RACE reads through MiXCR, listing each CDR3 protein once. The sample carries fewer than 1.5 million distinct CDR3 sequences, 42% recorded once. Germline-derived CDR1 and CDR2 are MNHNS and SASEGT. Trimming took 7 bases from V and 0 from J; bases not matched to a gene: 11. This CDR3 is built from 18 residues. This clonotype was seen more than once but under ten times. The gene calls are TRBV6-1 and TRBJ2-4, with 11 bases fitting TRBD2. This TCR derives from a young woman in good health. The sequenced sample consisted of blood. The CDR3: CASTQGLADTKAKNIQYF. The CDR3 DNA reads as TGTGCCAGCACCCAGGGACTAGCGGACACGAAAGCCAAAAACATTCAGTACTTC.